These T cell receptor beta chains were read from a single sample in a study of blood T cell repertoires in COVID-19. Repertoires were generated with immunoSEQ multiplex PCR, while TCRdb's copy carries only in-frame clones and drops some. Here the sample spans around 120,000 clones, around nine tenths being singletons. The sequencing input was peripheral blood. The receptors come from a man aged 45-65 years with active COVID-19. Both conserved end residues are part of each CDR3. A D gene is named only where the DNA matches it firmly. Size is stated for part of the rows, as once, few or many counts, or as a class when the clone is expanded.

d_call j_call clone_size v_call cdr3_aa
. TRBJ2-5 . TRBV5-8 CASSLDGQQETQYF
. TRBJ1-6 . TRBV19 CASSDSSYNSPLHF
TRBD1 TRBJ2-7 . TRBV5-5 CASSRGTAVYEQYF
. TRBJ2-1 . TRBV11-2 CASSLDRGKYNEQFF
. TRBJ1-3 few TRBV5-5 CASSLDGQGRNTIYF
. TRBJ1-3 . TRBV18 CASSSEGAGNTIYF
. TRBJ2-5 . TRBV27 CATAASGLYQETQYF
. TRBJ2-6 once TRBV11-3 CASSSLVRSSGANVLTF
. TRBJ2-4 . TRBV19 CASFSPLGLAKNIQYF
. TRBJ1-1 . TRBV3-1/TRBV3-2 CASSQLSGNTEAFF
TRBD1 TRBJ1-3 once TRBV6-5 CASREGTASGNTIYF
TRBD1 TRBJ1-2 . TRBV3-1/TRBV3-2 CASSEAGTGNYGYTF
TRBD1 TRBJ2-1 . TRBV4-1 CASSQEGTGGLNNEQFF
. TRBJ1-5 once TRBV5-8 CASSLDRTQPQHF
TRBD2 TRBJ2-1 . TRBV7-2 CASSSSGGATYNEQFF
TRBD1 TRBJ1-1 once TRBV7-8 CASSSDRVRNTEAFF
. TRBJ1-3 . TRBV27 CASRSSGGNTIYF
TRBD2 TRBJ2-5 . TRBV9 CASSVGSSGGKETQYF
. TRBJ1-2 few TRBV6-5 CASTEGYGYTF